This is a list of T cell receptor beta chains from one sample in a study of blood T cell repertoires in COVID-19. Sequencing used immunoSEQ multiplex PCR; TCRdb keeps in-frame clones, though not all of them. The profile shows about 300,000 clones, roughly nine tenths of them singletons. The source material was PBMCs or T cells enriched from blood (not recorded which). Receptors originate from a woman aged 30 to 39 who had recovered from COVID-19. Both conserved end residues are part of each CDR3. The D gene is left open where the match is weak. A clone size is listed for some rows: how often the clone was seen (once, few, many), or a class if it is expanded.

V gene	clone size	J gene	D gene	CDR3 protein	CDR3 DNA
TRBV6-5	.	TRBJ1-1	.	CASRHRTTNTEAFF	TGTGCCAGCAGGCACCGGACAACGAACACTGAAGCTTTCTTT
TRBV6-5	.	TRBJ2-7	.	CASRGRVGEQYF	TGTGCCAGCAGAGGCAGGGTGGGGGAGCAGTACTTC
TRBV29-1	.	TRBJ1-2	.	CSVAGPNYGYTF	TGCAGCGTGGCGGGCCCTAACTATGGCTACACCTTC
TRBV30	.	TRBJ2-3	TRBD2	CAWSVGISGGATDTQYF	TGTGCCTGGAGTGTAGGAATTAGCGGGGGAGCCACAGATACGCAGTATTTT
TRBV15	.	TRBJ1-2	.	CATSRDTGTSYGYTF	TGTGCCACCAGCAGAGACACAGGGACTAGCTATGGCTACACCTTC
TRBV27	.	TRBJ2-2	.	CASGVRDSWNTGELFF	TGTGCCAGCGGCGTCCGGGACTCATGGAACACCGGGGAGCTGTTTTTT
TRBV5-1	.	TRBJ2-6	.	CASSPGHSNGANVLTF	TGCGCCAGCAGCCCGGGACATTCAAACGGGGCCAACGTCCTGACTTTC
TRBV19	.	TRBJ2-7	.	CASSIDFVGNYEQYF	TGTGCCAGTAGTATAGATTTTGTTGGCAACTACGAGCAGTACTTC
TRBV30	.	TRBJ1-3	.	CAWSVLGTSGTIYF	TGTGCCTGGAGTGTACTAGGAACGTCGGGCACCATATATTTT
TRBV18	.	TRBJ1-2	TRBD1	CASSSPGGTGANYGYTF	TGTGCCAGCTCATCCCCAGGAGGGACAGGGGCTAACTATGGCTACACCTTC
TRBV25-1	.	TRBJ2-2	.	CASKTVRGTGELFF	TGTGCCAGCAAAACAGTTAGGGGGACCGGGGAGCTGTTTTTT
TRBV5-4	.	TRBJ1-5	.	CASSLAGDGDQPQHF	TGTGCCAGCAGCTTGGCAGGGGATGGCGATCAGCCCCAGCATTTT
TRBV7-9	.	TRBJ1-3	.	CASSSRGGGNTIYF	TGTGCCAGCAGCTCACGGGGGGGTGGAAACACCATATATTTT
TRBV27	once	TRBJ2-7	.	CASSNLGEQYF	TGTGCCAGCAGCAACCTCGGGGAGCAGTACTTC
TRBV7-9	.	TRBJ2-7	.	CASSLVGSDEQYF	TGTGCCAGCAGCTTAGTGGGGAGCGACGAGCAGTACTTC
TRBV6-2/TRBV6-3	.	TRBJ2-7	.	CASSYSNRAGEQYF	TGTGCCAGCAGTTACTCGAACAGGGCGGGCGAGCAGTACTTC
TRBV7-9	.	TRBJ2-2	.	CASRVRTASNTGELFF	TGTGCCAGCAGAGTAAGGACAGCCTCGAACACCGGGGAGCTGTTTTTT
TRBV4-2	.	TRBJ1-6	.	CASSQEPVDSPLHF	TGTGCCAGCAGCCAAGAACCAGTTGATTCACCCCTCCACTTT
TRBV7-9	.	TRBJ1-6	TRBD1	CASSLGDRGFSPLHF	TGTGCCAGCAGCTTAGGTGACAGGGGGTTTTCACCCCTCCACTTT
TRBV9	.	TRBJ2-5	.	CASSVQDGETQYF	TGTGCCAGCAGCGTGCAGGATGGGGAGACCCAGTACTTC
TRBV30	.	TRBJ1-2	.	CAWTETAYGYTF	TGTGCCTGGACAGAAACAGCCTATGGCTACACCTTC
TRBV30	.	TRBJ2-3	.	CAWSVASTDTQYF	TGTGCCTGGAGCGTGGCTAGCACAGATACGCAGTATTTT
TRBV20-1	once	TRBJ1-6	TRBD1	CSASQGANSPLHF	TGCAGTGCTAGTCAGGGGGCGAATTCACCCCTCCACTTT
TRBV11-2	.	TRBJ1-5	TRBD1	CASSLGTGVNSNQPQHF	TGTGCCAGCAGCTTAGGGACAGGGGTAAATAGCAATCAGCCCCAGCATTTT
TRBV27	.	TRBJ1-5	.	CASRQRGGYNQPQHF	TGTGCCAGCAGGCAACGGGGGGGGTACAATCAGCCCCAGCATTTT
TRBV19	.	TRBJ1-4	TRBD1	CASSKGQGSLFF	TGTGCCAGTAGCAAGGGACAGGGCTCTTTGTTTTTT
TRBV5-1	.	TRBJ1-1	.	CASSPGRAEAFF	TGCGCCAGCAGCCCGGGGAGGGCTGAAGCTTTCTTT
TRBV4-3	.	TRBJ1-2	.	CASSHNRANYGYTF	TGCGCCAGCAGCCACAACAGAGCTAACTATGGCTACACCTTC
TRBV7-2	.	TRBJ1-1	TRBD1	CASRYRTGESEAFF	TGTGCCAGCAGGTACCGGACAGGTGAATCTGAAGCTTTCTTT
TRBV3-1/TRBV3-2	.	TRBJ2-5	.	CASSQVHLRGTQYF	TGTGCCAGCAGCCAAGTCCACCTAAGGGGGACCCAGTACTTC
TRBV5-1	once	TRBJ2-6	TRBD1	CASSSWDRSSGANVLTF	TGCGCCAGCAGCTCCTGGGACAGGAGCTCTGGGGCCAACGTCCTGACTTTC
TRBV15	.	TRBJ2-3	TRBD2	CATSRDMGLWERGGRDTQYF	TGTGCCACCAGCAGAGATATGGGCCTCTGGGAGCGGGGGGGCCGGGATACGCAGTATTTT
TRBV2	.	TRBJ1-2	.	CASNTGRENYGYTF	TGTGCCAGCAATACTGGGAGGGAGAACTATGGCTACACCTTC
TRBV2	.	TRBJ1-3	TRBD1	CASRQTGGAGNTIYF	TGTGCCAGCAGACAGACAGGGGGAGCTGGAAACACCATATATTTT
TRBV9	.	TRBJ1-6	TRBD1	CASSFSGTGASPLHF	TGTGCCAGCAGCTTCTCCGGGACAGGGGCTTCACCCCTCCACTTT
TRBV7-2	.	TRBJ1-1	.	CASRMDRNTEAFF	TGTGCCAGCAGGATGGACAGGAACACTGAAGCTTTCTTT
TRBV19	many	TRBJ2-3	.	CASSMQGSTDTQYF	TGTGCCAGTAGTATGCAGGGTAGCACAGATACGCAGTATTTT
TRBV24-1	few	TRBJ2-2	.	CATSDSHRAGTGELFF	TGTGCCACCAGTGACTCGCACAGGGCGGGCACCGGGGAGCTGTTTTTT
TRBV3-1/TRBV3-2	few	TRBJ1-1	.	CASARGDTEAFF	TGTGCCAGTGCCCGGGGGGACACTGAAGCTTTCTTT
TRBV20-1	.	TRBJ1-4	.	CSASSPATNEKLFF	TGCAGTGCTAGTAGTCCGGCAACTAATGAAAAACTGTTTTTT
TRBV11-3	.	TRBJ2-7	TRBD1	CASSGTGTGGYEQYF	TGTGCCAGCAGCGGAACCGGGACAGGGGGATACGAGCAGTACTTC
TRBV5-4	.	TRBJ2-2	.	CASSLRGDTGELFF	TGTGCCAGCAGCTTGCGGGGAGACACCGGGGAGCTGTTTTTT
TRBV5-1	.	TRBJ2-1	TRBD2	CASSLAGFYNEQFF	TGCGCCAGCAGCTTAGCGGGGTTCTACAATGAGCAGTTCTTC
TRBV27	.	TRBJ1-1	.	CASSYRNFNTEAFF	TGTGCCAGCAGCTACAGGAATTTTAACACTGAAGCTTTCTTT
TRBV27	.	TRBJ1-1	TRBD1	CASSWTGGWGTEAFF	TGTGCCAGCAGTTGGACAGGGGGGTGGGGCACTGAAGCTTTCTTT
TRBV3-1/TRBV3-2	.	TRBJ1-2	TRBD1	CASSQTGGSYTF	TGTGCCAGCAGCCAGACAGGGGGTAGCTACACCTTC
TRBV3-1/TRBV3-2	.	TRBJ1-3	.	CASSQYRSSGNTIYF	TGTGCCAGCAGCCAATACAGGAGCTCTGGAAACACCATATATTTT
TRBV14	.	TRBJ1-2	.	CASSQDLGLSANYGYTF	TGTGCCAGCAGCCAAGATTTGGGCCTTTCAGCTAACTATGGCTACACCTTC
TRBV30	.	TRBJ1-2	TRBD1	CAWSMTGFGGYTF	TGTGCCTGGAGTATGACAGGGTTCGGAGGCTACACCTTC